This entry describes one T cell receptor (beta chain). Treatment: roughly 18 received Ad26.COV2.S at low or high dose, single or two shots; five or six received placebo; per-sample allocation not given. Samples came from day 63 after the first vaccine or placebo injection. A Boston donor was an adult aged 18-55 years. Deletions cut 5 bases from V and 6 bases from J, with 16 bases between. Germline-derived CDR1 and CDR2 are SGHVS and FQNEAQ. CDR3 size: 14 residues. The data stem from a study of Ad26.COV2.S vaccination and SARS-CoV-2 variants. TCRdb's copy holds only in-frame clones and misses some; the assay was immunoSEQ multiplex PCR. The sample lists 300,000 to 400,000 clones, approximately 86% seen once, with around 10% in the top ten.

The sequencing used peripheral blood, collected in a trial of Ad26.COV2.S vaccine versus placebo. The sequence was obtained from a person between 18 and 59 years old who received the Ad26.COV2.S COVID-19 vaccine or a placebo. The chain carries TRBV7-8 and TRBJ1-2, with D possibly being TRBD1 (6 bases). Here the CDR3 reads CASSPRGGPDGYTF. The CDR3 nucleotides read TGTGCCAGCAGCCCCCGGGGGGGGCCGGATGGCTACACCTTC.